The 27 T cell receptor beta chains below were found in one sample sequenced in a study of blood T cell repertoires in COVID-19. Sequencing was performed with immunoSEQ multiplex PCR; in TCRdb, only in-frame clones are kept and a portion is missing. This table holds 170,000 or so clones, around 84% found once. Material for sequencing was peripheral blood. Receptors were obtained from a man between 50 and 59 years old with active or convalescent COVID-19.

CDR3 nucleotide sequence: TGTGCCAGCAGTTACCGAAACAGGGGCTATGGCTACACCTTC. Translated: CASSYRNRGYGYTF. The chain couples TRBV6-5 to TRBJ1-2; 7 positions agree with TRBD1. Germline V lookup: CDR1 MNHEY, CDR2 SVGAGI. The CDR3 loop spans 14 amino acids. V was pared by 2 bases and J by 4 bases, with 4 bases of the junction left unmatched.

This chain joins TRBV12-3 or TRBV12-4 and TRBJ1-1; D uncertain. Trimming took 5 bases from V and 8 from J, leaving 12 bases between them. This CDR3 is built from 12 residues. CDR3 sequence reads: CASSDTRKEAFF. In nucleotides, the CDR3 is TGTGCCAGCAGTGACACTCGAAAAGAAGCTTTCTTT.

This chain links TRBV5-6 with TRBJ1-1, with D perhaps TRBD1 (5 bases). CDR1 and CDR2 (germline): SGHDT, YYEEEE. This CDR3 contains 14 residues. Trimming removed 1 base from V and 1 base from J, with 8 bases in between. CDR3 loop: CASSLPGENTEAFF. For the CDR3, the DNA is TGTGCCAGCAGCTTGCCGGGGGAGAACACTGAAGCTTTCTTT.

Here the CDR3 DNA reads TGTGCCAGCAGTCCCCCAGCGGGAGGGCCGTCCGGTTGGTACGAGCAGTACTTC. This sequence encodes CASSPPAGGPSGWYEQYF. V gene TRBV6-2 or TRBV6-3 combines with J gene TRBJ2-7, with TRBD2 identical over 10 bases. J gave up 4 bases and V 5 bases, and 17 bases lay outside the gene matches. The CDR3 spans 18 residues. Germline lookup yields CDR1 MNHEY and CDR2 SVGEGT.

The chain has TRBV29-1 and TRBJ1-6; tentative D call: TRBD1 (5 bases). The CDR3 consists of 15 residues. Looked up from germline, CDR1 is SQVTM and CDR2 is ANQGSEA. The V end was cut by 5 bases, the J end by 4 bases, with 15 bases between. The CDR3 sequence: CSVRLGGTYNSPLHF. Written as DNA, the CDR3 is TGCAGCGTTCGGTTGGGGGGAACTTATAATTCACCCCTCCACTTT.

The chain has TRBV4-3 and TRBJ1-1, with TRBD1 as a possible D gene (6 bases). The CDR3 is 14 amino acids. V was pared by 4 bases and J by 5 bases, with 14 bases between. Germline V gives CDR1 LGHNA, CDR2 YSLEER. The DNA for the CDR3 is TGCGCCAGCAGCCCATCGGGGGGCGAAACTGAAGCTTTCTTT. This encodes CASSPSGGETEAFF.

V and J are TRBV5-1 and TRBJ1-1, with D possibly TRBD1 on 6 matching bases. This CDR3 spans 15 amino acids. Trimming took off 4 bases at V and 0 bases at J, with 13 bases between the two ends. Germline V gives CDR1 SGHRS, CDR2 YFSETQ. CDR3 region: CASSPGQLMNTEAFF. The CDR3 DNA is TGCGCCAGCAGCCCCGGACAGCTAATGAACACTGAAGCTTTCTTT.

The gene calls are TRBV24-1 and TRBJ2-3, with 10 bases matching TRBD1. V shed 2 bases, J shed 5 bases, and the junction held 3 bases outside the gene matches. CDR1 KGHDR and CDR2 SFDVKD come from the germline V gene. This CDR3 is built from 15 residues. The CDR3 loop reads CATSDSGTGVDTQYF. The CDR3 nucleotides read TGTGCCACCAGTGATTCGGGGACAGGGGTAGATACGCAGTATTTT.

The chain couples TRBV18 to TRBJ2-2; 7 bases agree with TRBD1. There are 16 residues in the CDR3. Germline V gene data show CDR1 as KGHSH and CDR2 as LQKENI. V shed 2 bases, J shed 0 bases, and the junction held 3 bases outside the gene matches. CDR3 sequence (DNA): TGTGCCAGCTCACCATGGGACAGCGCGAACACCGGGGAGCTGTTTTTT. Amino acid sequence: CASSPWDSANTGELFF.

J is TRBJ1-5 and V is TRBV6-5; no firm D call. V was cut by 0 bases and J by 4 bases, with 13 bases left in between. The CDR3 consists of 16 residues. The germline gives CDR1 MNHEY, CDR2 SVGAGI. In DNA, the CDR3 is TGTGCCAGCAGTTACTCTGTTCCCCGGTGGAATCAGCCCCAGCATTTT. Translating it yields CASSYSVPRWNQPQHF.

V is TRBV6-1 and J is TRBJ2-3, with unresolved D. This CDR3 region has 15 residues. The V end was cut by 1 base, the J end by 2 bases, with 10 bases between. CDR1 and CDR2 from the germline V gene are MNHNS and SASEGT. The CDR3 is CASSEGGSFTDTQYF. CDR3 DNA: TGTGCCAGCAGTGAAGGAGGTTCCTTCACAGATACGCAGTATTTT.

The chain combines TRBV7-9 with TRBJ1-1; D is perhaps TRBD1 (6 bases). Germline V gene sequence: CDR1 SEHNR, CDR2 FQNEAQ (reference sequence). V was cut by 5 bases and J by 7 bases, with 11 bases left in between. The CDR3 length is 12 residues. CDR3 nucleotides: TGTGCCAGCAGCCCCACAGGGCTTGAAGCTTTCTTT. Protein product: CASSPTGLEAFF.

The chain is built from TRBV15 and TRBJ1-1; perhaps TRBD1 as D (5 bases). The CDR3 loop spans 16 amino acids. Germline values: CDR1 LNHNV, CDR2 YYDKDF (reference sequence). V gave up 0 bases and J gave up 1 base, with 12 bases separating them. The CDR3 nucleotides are TGTGCCACCAGCAGAGAGGGTGCAGGGAAGAACACTGAAGCTTTCTTT. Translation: CATSREGAGKNTEAFF.

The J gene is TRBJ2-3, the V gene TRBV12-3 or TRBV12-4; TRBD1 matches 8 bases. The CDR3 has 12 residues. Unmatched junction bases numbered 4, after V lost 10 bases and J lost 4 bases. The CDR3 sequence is CATRTGSDTQYF. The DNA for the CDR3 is TGTGCCACACGGACAGGGTCAGATACGCAGTATTTT.

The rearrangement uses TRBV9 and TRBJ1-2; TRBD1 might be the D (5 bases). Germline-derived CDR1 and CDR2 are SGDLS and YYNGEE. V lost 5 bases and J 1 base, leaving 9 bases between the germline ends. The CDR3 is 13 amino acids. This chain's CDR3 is CASRGRGNYGYTF. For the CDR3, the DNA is TGTGCCAGCAGGGGTAGGGGTAACTATGGCTACACCTTC.

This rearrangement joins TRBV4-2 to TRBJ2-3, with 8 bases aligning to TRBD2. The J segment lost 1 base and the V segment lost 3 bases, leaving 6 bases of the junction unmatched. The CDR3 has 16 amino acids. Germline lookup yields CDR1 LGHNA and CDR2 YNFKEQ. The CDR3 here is CASSHQRERGTDTQYF. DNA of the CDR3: TGTGCCAGCAGCCACCAGCGGGAGAGGGGCACAGATACGCAGTATTTT.

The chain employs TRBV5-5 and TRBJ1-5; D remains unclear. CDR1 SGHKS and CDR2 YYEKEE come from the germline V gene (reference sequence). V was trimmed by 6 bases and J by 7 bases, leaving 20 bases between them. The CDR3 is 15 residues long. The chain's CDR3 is CASTPTTEPLQPQHF. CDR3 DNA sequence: TGTGCCAGCACTCCAACGACTGAACCCTTACAGCCCCAGCATTTT.

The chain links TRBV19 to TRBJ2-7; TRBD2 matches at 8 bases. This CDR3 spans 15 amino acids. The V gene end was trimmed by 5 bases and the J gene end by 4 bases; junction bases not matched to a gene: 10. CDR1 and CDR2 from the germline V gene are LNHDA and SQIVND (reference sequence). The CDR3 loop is CASSSLSGSVYEQYF. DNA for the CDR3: TGTGCCAGTAGTTCACTCAGCGGGAGTGTGTACGAGCAGTACTTC.

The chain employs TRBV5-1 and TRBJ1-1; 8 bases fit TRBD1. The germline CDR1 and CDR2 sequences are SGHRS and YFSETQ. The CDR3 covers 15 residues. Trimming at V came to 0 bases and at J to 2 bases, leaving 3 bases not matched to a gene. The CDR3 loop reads CASSLDGQGNTEAFF. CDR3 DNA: TGCGCCAGCAGCTTGGATGGACAGGGTAACACTGAAGCTTTCTTT.

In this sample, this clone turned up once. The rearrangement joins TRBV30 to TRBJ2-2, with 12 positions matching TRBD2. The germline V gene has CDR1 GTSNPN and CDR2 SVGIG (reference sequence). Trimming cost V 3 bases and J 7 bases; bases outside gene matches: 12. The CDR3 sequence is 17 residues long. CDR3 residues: CAWRRLAGGPMGGELFF. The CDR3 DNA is TGTGCCTGGAGAAGGCTAGCGGGAGGGCCGATGGGCGGGGAGCTGTTTTTT.

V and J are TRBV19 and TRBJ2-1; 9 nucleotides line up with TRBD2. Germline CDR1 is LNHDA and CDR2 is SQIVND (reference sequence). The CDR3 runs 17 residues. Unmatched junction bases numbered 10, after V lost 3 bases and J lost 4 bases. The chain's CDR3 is CASSIFASGDSYNEQFF. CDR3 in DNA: TGTGCCAGTAGTATTTTCGCTAGCGGGGATTCTTACAATGAGCAGTTCTTC. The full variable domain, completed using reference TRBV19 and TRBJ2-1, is DGGITQSPKYLFRKEGQNVTLSCEQNLNHDAMYWYRQDPGQGLRLIYYSQIVNDFQKGDIAEGYSVSREKKESFPLTVTSAQKNPTAFYLCASSIFASGDSYNEQFFGPGTRLTVL.

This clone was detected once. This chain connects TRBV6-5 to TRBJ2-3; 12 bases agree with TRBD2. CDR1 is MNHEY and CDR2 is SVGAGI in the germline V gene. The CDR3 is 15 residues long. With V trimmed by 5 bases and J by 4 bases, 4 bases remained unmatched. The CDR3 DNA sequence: TGTGCCAGCAGTAGACTAGCGGGGGCGTCAGATACGCAGTATTTT. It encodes CASSRLAGASDTQYF.

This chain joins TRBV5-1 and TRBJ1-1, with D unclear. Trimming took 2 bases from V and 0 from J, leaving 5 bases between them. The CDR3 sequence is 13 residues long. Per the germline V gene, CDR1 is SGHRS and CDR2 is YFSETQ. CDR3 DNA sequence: TGCGCCAGCAGCTTTAAAATGAACACTGAAGCTTTCTTT. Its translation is CASSFKMNTEAFF.

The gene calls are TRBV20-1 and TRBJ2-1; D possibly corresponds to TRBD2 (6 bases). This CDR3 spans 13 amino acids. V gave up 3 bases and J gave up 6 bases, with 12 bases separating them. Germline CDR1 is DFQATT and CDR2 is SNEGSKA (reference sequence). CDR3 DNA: TGCAGTGCTAGTAACGGGAGATTCAATGAGCAGTTCTTC. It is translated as CSASNGRFNEQFF.

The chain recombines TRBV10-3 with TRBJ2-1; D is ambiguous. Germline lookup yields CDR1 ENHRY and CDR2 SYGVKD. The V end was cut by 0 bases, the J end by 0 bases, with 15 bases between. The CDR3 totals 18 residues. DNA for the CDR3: TGTGCCATCAGTGAGTCTGGCAGGAACAAGAACTCCTACAATGAGCAGTTCTTC. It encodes CAISESGRNKNSYNEQFF.

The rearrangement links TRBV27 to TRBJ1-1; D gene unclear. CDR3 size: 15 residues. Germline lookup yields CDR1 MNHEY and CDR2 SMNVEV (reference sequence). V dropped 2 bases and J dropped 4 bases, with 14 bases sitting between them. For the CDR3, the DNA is TGTGCCAGCAGTTTAAGTATGACCCGGGGCACTGAAGCTTTCTTT. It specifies CASSLSMTRGTEAFF.

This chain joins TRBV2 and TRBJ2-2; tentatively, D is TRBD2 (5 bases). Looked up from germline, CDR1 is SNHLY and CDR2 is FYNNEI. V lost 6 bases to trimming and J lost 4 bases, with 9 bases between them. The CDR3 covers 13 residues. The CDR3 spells CASRASRTGELFF. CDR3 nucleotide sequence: TGTGCCAGCAGGGCTAGCCGCACCGGGGAGCTGTTTTTT.